The TCR beta chain described here comes from a study of blood T cells in healthy people across ages. The overall study: Per two T cells, about one barcoded beta molecule was captured through template switching.

In the case of this clonotype: Its antigen is as yet unknown.

V was trimmed by 6 bases and J by 6 bases, leaving 6 bases between them. This CDR3 has 11 residues. From germline, CDR1 is SNHLY and CDR2 FYNNEI. Study-wide results and caveats: The unknown donor CMV status may have confounded expanded clonotype changes.

A second PCR, run for about 7 to 11 cycles, used a sample-barcoded 5' primer plus a J-beta primer mix. TCRdb ran MiXCR on the 5' RACE reads and lists one entry per CDR3 protein. The sample carries 1.5 million to 2 million distinct CDR3 sequences, about 49% recorded once. The chain couples TRBV2 to TRBJ2-1; possibly TRBD1 or TRBD2 for D (5 bases each). The specimen was blood. The receptor comes from a woman aged 35 to 49 in good health. The CDR3 spells CASRGTNEQFF. CDR3 DNA: TGTGCCAGCAGAGGGACCAATGAGCAGTTCTTC.